This T cell receptor (beta chain) was captured by sequencing in a study of cytomegalovirus exposure and HLA in healthy donors. Study-level results: Among donors in an Asian-associated ancestry cluster, a later analysis reportedly found fewer N-insertions than the approximately 670-donor mean.

Primers: 60 Vbeta forward and 13 Jbeta reverse. Only in-frame clones appear in the TCRdb table, and some are missing; sequencing was by immunoSEQ multiplex PCR. The sample gives 150,000 or so clones, 76% of which show up once; about 0.8% is in the top ten. The J segment lost 3 bases and the V segment lost 4 bases, leaving 5 bases of the junction unmatched. Germline V gene sequence: CDR1 SEHNR, CDR2 FQNEAQ (reference sequence). This CDR3 has 14 amino acids. As to this clone: What it recognizes is unknown.

This rearrangement joins TRBV7-9 to TRBJ1-2; 7 nucleotides line up with TRBD1. Sequencing input: PBMCs. The sequence derives from a female donor in good health and CMV-seronegative. This CDR3 reads CASSWGTEDYGYTF. Here the CDR3 DNA reads TGTGCCAGCAGCTGGGGGACAGAAGACTATGGCTACACCTTC. The entire variable domain, with the rest obtained from reference TRBV7-9 and TRBJ1-2, is as follows: DTGVSQNPRHKITKRGQNVTFRCDPISEHNRLYWYRQTLGQGPEFLTYFQNEAQLEKSRLLSDRFSAERPKGSFSTLEIQRTEQGDSAMYLCASSWGTEDYGYTFGSGTRLTVV.